The 27 T cell receptor beta chains reported below all come from one sample, sequenced in a study of T-cell reconstitution after alpha-beta-depleted transplantation in children. Unique molecular identifiers featured in how the TCRbeta library was prepared. TCRdb itself ran the PCR reads through MiXCR, one entry per CDR3 protein. The sample carries hundreds of thousands of distinct CDR3 sequences, around 14% recorded once. Sample: PBMCs, taken before TCRalphabeta/CD19-depleted stem cell transplant. The receptors here all came from a girl aged 2 to 9 with congenital amegakaryocytic thrombocytopenia, due to receive a stem cell transplant.

This clonotype showed up many times. V is TRBV12-3 or TRBV12-4 and J is TRBJ2-1; 8 bases map to TRBD2. J gave up 6 bases and V 10 bases, and 14 bases lay outside the gene matches. The CDR3 totals 15 residues. The CDR3 DNA sequence: TGTGCCACCACCCCAATTAGCGGGACTATCAATGAGCAGTTCTTC. Its protein product is CATTPISGTINEQFF.

V is TRBV27 and J is TRBJ2-1; either TRBD1 or TRBD2 may supply D (5 bases each). V lost 4 bases, J lost 8 bases, and 21 bases lay in between. The CDR3 sequence is 16 residues long. Per germline, CDR1 MNHEY and CDR2 SMNVEV (reference sequence). The CDR3 sequence: CASSSFGGALSDEQFF. DNA of the CDR3: TGTGCCAGCAGTTCCTTTGGGGGAGCGCTCTCCGATGAGCAGTTCTTC.

This clonotype has more than one count but fewer than ten. V and J are TRBV28 and TRBJ2-4; D is perhaps TRBD2 (7 bases). The CDR3 has 16 amino acids. V lost 5 bases, J lost 2 bases, and 16 bases lay in between. From germline, CDR1 is MDHEN and CDR2 SYDVKM. In DNA, the CDR3 is TGTGCCAGCAGTCCATTCGGGGGGCGCTCCAAAAACATTCAGTACTTC. Translated, it gives CASSPFGGRSKNIQYF.

This clonotype was seen ten or more times. V usage is TRBV20-1 and J usage is TRBJ2-7; D call uncertain. CDR1 and CDR2 from the germline V gene are DFQATT and SNEGSKA (reference sequence). The CDR3 contains 13 residues. Trimming shortened V by 3 bases and J by 0 bases, and 9 bases separated the two germline ends. The CDR3 here is CSASGSFSYEQYF. CDR3 sequence (DNA): TGCAGTGCTAGTGGTTCTTTCTCCTACGAGCAGTACTTC.

This clonotype was picked up a small number of times. V usage is TRBV5-1 and J usage is TRBJ2-1, with D unclear. The CDR3 loop spans 13 amino acids. CDR1 is SGHRS and CDR2 is YFSETQ in the germline V gene. Trimming removed 3 bases at V and 9 bases at J, with 13 bases between. The CDR3 is CASSSTTVVEQFF. Here the CDR3 DNA reads TGCGCCAGCAGCTCGACCACGGTCGTTGAGCAGTTCTTC.

As concerns this clonotype: This may stem from a read error, because a much larger clone lies one nucleotide away. V and J are TRBV5-6 and TRBJ2-2; 9 nucleotides match TRBD2. The CDR3 runs 16 residues. CDR1 SGHDT and CDR2 YYEEEE come from the germline V gene. The CDR3 bases are TGTGTCAGCAGCTTGGTTTTTAGCGGGAGTACCGGGGAGCTGTTTTTT. Residues: CVSSLVFSGSTGELFF. The whole variable domain, filled in from reference TRBV5-6 and TRBJ2-2, reads DAGVTQSPTHLIKTRGQQVTLRCSPKSGHDTVSWYQQALGQGPQFIFQYYEEEERQRGNFPDRFSGHQFPNYSSELNVNALLLGDSALYLCVSSLVFSGSTGELFFGEGSRLTVL.

The chain is built from TRBV7-2 and TRBJ2-5, with D uncertain. Trimming stripped 5 bases from V and 0 bases from J, with 13 bases between. The CDR3 runs to 15 residues. Germline-derived CDR1 and CDR2 are SGHTA and FQGNSA. The CDR3, as DNA: TGTGCCAGCAGCCGCCGTCCCGCGTACCAAGAGACCCAGTACTTC. This sequence encodes CASSRRPAYQETQYF.

Of note for this clonotype: A much more abundant neighbour one base away suggests this may be a read error. The CDR3 DNA is TGCGCCAGCAGCTTGGTGAGACAGGGGGTACATACGCAGTATTTT. Translating it yields CASSLVRQGVHTQYF. The rearrangement joins TRBV5-1 to TRBJ2-3; 9 bases fit TRBD1. The CDR3 totals 15 residues. The J segment lost 7 bases and the V segment lost 0 bases, leaving 6 bases of the junction unmatched. The germline V gene has CDR1 SGHRS and CDR2 YFSETQ.

This clonotype was picked up many times. The rearrangement joins TRBV19 to TRBJ2-1; the D is unclear. Germline CDR1 LNHDA, CDR2 SQIVND (reference sequence). Trimming removed 1 base at V and 7 bases at J, with 8 bases between. CDR3 length equals 13 residues. This chain's CDR3 is CASSIGWSNEQFF. The CDR3 DNA follows: TGTGCCAGTAGTATAGGGTGGAGTAATGAGCAGTTCTTC.

This clonotype was observed many times. V and J are TRBV29-1 and TRBJ1-4, with D hard to call. Germline V gives CDR1 SQVTM, CDR2 ANQGSEA. There are 16 residues in the CDR3. V was trimmed by 2 bases and J by 5 bases, leaving 18 bases between them. This CDR3 reads CSVELRPGLLNEKLFF. Here the CDR3 DNA reads TGCAGCGTTGAACTCCGGCCCGGCCTACTGAATGAAAAACTGTTTTTT.

This chain joins TRBV10-3 and TRBJ2-1; 8 bases are a match to TRBD1. After removal of 2 bases from V and 7 bases from J, the junction contained 10 bases not matched to a gene. The CDR3 spans 16 residues. Germline CDR1 is ENHRY and CDR2 is SYGVKD. This CDR3 is CAISEPRGQVWNEQFF. The CDR3 bases are TGTGCCATCAGTGAGCCCCGGGGACAGGTATGGAATGAGCAGTTCTTC.

This clonotype was found a few times. The chain is built from TRBV11-2 and TRBJ1-4, with D possibly being TRBD1 (5 bases). From germline, CDR1 is SGHAT and CDR2 FQNNGV. V was pared by 2 bases and J by 10 bases, with 14 bases between. The CDR3 runs 14 residues. The CDR3 nucleotides are TGTGCCAGCAGCTTATCAGGGTTTTATGGAAAACTGTTTTTT. This sequence encodes CASSLSGFYGKLFF.

This clonotype was seen many times. V is TRBV5-1 and J is TRBJ1-4; 9 bases map to TRBD1. V gave up 3 bases and J gave up 7 bases; unmatched junction bases: 4. Germline V gives CDR1 SGHRS, CDR2 YFSETQ. This CDR3 region has 14 residues. CDR3 sequence (DNA): TGCGCCAGCAGCTCACAGGGGGCGCGTGAAAAACTGTTTTTT. Its translation is CASSSQGAREKLFF.

This clonotype was recorded at least ten times. This chain's CDR3 is CASGGVPGHMKAFF. The CDR3 region has the DNA TGTGCCAGCGGGGGGGTCCCGGGTCACATGAAAGCTTTCTTT. The chain combines TRBV12-3 or TRBV12-4 with TRBJ1-1, with a weak D call TRBD1 (5 bases). Trimming left V 8 bases short and J 9 bases short, with 22 bases between. CDR3 length: 14 amino acids.

This clonotype showed up many times. The CDR3 DNA follows: TGCAGCGCTCGGACAGGGAAAGAGCAGTACTTC. Its protein product is CSARTGKEQYF. The chain combines TRBV29-1 with TRBJ2-7, with TRBD1 matching over 8 bases. Germline CDR1 is SQVTM and CDR2 is ANQGSEA. The CDR3 consists of 11 residues. V was pared by 7 bases and J by 7 bases, with 6 bases of the junction left unmatched.

This clonotype was seen many times. CDR3 sequence reads: CSAPPGLAGDEQFF. The CDR3 nucleotides read TGCAGTGCCCCCCCCGGACTAGCGGGAGATGAGCAGTTCTTC. V and J are TRBV20-1 and TRBJ2-1; 13 nucleotides agree with TRBD2. Germline trimming cut 6 bases from V and 8 bases from J; bases unmatched to any gene: 7. This CDR3 is built from 14 residues. Germline loops: CDR1 DFQATT, CDR2 SNEGSKA (reference sequence).

About this clonotype: The CDR3 carries no conserved terminal phenylalanine or tryptophan, so it likely arises from a read error. The CDR3 spells CASSSETHRSYNEQFI. In DNA form, the CDR3 reads TGTGCCAGCAGCTCGGAGACCCATCGCTCCTACAATGAGCAGTTCATC. The chain is built from TRBV7-8 and TRBJ2-1; D not certain. V dropped 4 bases and J dropped 0 bases, with 13 bases sitting between them. Germline CDR1 and CDR2: SGHVS and FQNEAQ. The CDR3 is 16 amino acids.

This clonotype was found a few times. A much larger clone sits a single nucleotide away, making a read error possible. The chain uses TRBV20-1 and TRBJ1-1; unclear D gene. Trimming took 2 bases from V and 1 from J, leaving 5 bases between them. This CDR3 is 12 amino acids long. CDR1 is DFQATT and CDR2 is SNEGSKA in the germline V gene (reference sequence). The CDR3 region has the DNA TGCAGTGCTAGACACGGGAACACTGAAGCTTTCTTT. Residues: CSARHGNTEAFF.

This clonotype was recorded many times. V gene TRBV7-2 combines with J gene TRBJ2-1; unclear D gene. There are 13 residues in the CDR3. V lost 3 bases and J 12 bases, leaving 15 bases between the germline ends. Germline V gives CDR1 SGHTA, CDR2 FQGNSA. CDR3 region: CASSLDWPFGQFF. Here the CDR3 DNA reads TGTGCCAGCAGCTTGGATTGGCCGTTTGGGCAGTTCTTC.

The chain combines TRBV28 with TRBJ1-6; D gene ambiguous. Trimming removed 3 bases at V and 9 bases at J, with 15 bases between. The CDR3 is 15 residues long. The V gene's germline CDR1 is MDHEN and CDR2 SYDVKM. The CDR3 is CASSFREALGSPLHF. CDR3 sequence (DNA): TGTGCCAGCAGTTTCCGGGAGGCCCTGGGTTCACCCCTCCACTTT.

This clonotype was counted at least ten times. This sequence joins TRBV25-1 and TRBJ2-5, with D possibly being TRBD2 (6 bases). The CDR3 runs 14 residues. Germline CDR1 reads MGHDK; CDR2 reads SYGVNS. The ends were cut back, 3 bases at V and 1 base at J, with 9 bases in the middle. In DNA form, the CDR3 reads TGTGCCAGCAGTGAGGCGGGGATCCAAGAGACCCAGTACTTC. Translating it yields CASSEAGIQETQYF.

There are many counts of this clonotype. The chain is built from TRBV20-1 and TRBJ2-7; D uncertain. V lost 7 bases and J lost 5, with 15 bases in between. The CDR3 contains 12 residues. Per the germline V gene, CDR1 is DFQATT and CDR2 is SNEGSKA (reference sequence). Here the CDR3 reads CSVLPHSDEQYF. The CDR3, as DNA: TGCAGTGTACTACCGCACAGTGACGAGCAGTACTTC.

V and J are TRBV5-1 and TRBJ2-1; D perhaps matches TRBD1 (7 bases). Germline-derived CDR1 and CDR2 are SGHRS and YFSETQ. This CDR3 contains 15 residues. Trimming pared 7 bases from V and 4 bases from J, leaving 18 bases between. CDR3 sequence: CASAGQTEYYNEQFF. CDR3 sequence (DNA): TGCGCCAGCGCGGGACAGACCGAATATTACAATGAGCAGTTCTTC.

The gene calls are TRBV4-1 and TRBJ2-1; D tentatively reads TRBD1 or TRBD2 (5 bases each). V was cut by 4 bases and J by 5 bases, with 15 bases left in between. The germline CDR1 and CDR2 sequences are MGHRA and YSYEKL. CDR3 length: 15 residues. The chain's CDR3 is CASSRSGTRDNEQFF. CDR3 DNA: TGCGCCAGCAGCCGCTCCGGGACGCGAGACAATGAGCAGTTCTTC.

The chain couples TRBV6-1 to TRBJ2-1, with 10 positions matching TRBD2. The J segment lost 7 bases and the V segment lost 10 bases, leaving 10 bases of the junction unmatched. CDR3 length equals 14 residues. Germline values: CDR1 MNHNS, CDR2 SASEGT. CDR3 region: CATFASGSWNEQFF. DNA for the CDR3: TGTGCCACCTTTGCTAGCGGGAGTTGGAATGAGCAGTTCTTC.

This clonotype was picked up a small number of times. This chain joins TRBV6-5 and TRBJ2-1; 7 nucleotides match TRBD2. J was trimmed by 6 bases and V by 0 bases; bases with no gene match: 8. In germline, CDR1 is MNHEY, CDR2 SVGAGI. The CDR3 length is 16 residues. This CDR3 reads CASSYSRSGKGNEQFF. The CDR3 DNA is TGTGCCAGCAGTTACTCCCGAAGCGGGAAGGGCAATGAGCAGTTCTTC.

This clonotype was counted between two and nine times. The V call is TRBV30, the J call TRBJ2-1; D possibly corresponds to TRBD1 (6 bases). V lost 6 bases and J lost 4, with 16 bases in between. This CDR3 contains 14 residues. Germline CDR1 reads GTSNPN; CDR2 reads SVGIG (reference sequence). CDR3 in amino acids: CACGQIGYYNEQFF. CDR3 bases: TGTGCCTGCGGACAGATAGGGTATTACAATGAGCAGTTCTTC.